These 22 T cell receptor beta chains originate from one sample sequenced in a study of blood T cell repertoires in COVID-19. Profiled with immunoSEQ multiplex PCR; TCRdb holds only in-frame clones, not every one. This table has fewer than 150,000 clones, about nine tenths appearing once. The sequenced material came from peripheral blood. These receptors were taken from a man aged 45 to 65 with active or convalescent COVID-19.

This chain connects TRBV29-1 to TRBJ2-7, with 8 bases fitting TRBD2. With V trimmed by 6 bases and J by 5 bases, 12 bases remained unmatched. CDR1 SQVTM and CDR2 ANQGSEA come from the germline V gene. CDR3 length: 14 amino acids. CDR3 coding DNA: TGCAGCGTGGGGAAAGCGGGAGCGTTACACGAGCAGTACTTC. Translation gives CSVGKAGALHEQYF.

The rearrangement joins TRBV30 to TRBJ2-7, with 9 bases fitting TRBD2. The CDR3 has 14 amino acids. V was pared by 3 bases and J by 3 bases, with 6 bases of the junction left unmatched. Germline lookup yields CDR1 GTSNPN and CDR2 SVGIG (reference sequence). The DNA of the CDR3 is TGTGCCTGGAGGTTAGCGGGAGAGTACTACGAGCAGTACTTC. It specifies CAWRLAGEYYEQYF.

This chain joins TRBV24-1 and TRBJ2-3; D is uncertain. Per the germline V gene, CDR1 is KGHDR and CDR2 is SFDVKD. This CDR3 has 16 amino acids. Trimming pared 0 bases from V and 0 bases from J, leaving 9 bases between. CDR3 region: CATSDLRGTSTDTQYF. The CDR3 DNA follows: TGTGCCACCAGTGATTTGAGAGGTACTAGCACAGATACGCAGTATTTT.

The chain recombines TRBV10-3 with TRBJ2-5; TRBD2 might be the D (6 bases). Between the trimmed V and J ends, which lost 11 bases and 2 bases, there was a span of 15 bases. The CDR3 consists of 13 residues. From germline, CDR1 is ENHRY and CDR2 SYGVKD. CDR3 bases: TGTGCCTCGCGGAGGGAACCGCAAGAGACCCAGTACTTC. It specifies CASRREPQETQYF.

The chain is built from TRBV4-2 and TRBJ2-7; TRBD2 agrees at 8 bases. Germline loops: CDR1 LGHNA, CDR2 YNFKEQ. This CDR3 comprises 17 residues. V shed 1 base and J 0 bases; nucleotides not matched to a gene: 8. CDR3 in amino acids: CASSQGVAGRPSYEQYF. The CDR3 DNA reads TGTGCCAGCAGCCAAGGGGTAGCGGGACGCCCCTCCTACGAGCAGTACTTC.

The V gene is TRBV5-1, the J gene TRBJ1-3; 7 bases are shared with TRBD1. V was pared by 4 bases and J by 0 bases, with 10 bases of the junction left unmatched. The CDR3 has 17 residues. Per the germline V gene, CDR1 is SGHRS and CDR2 is YFSETQ. The CDR3 region has the DNA TGCGCCAGCAGCCCGGGACAGTCTGGCCTCTCTGGAAACACCATATATTTT. This encodes CASSPGQSGLSGNTIYF.

This clone was found a few times. The chain links TRBV7-8 to TRBJ1-6; 8 bases are a match to TRBD1. J gave up 10 bases and V 5 bases, and 4 bases lay outside the gene matches. Germline V gives CDR1 SGHVS, CDR2 FQNEAQ. This CDR3 contains 13 residues. Written as DNA, the CDR3 is TGTGCCAGCAGCCCAGGGGGCAGGTCACCCCTCCACTTT. Translation: CASSPGGRSPLHF.

The chain employs TRBV2 and TRBJ2-1; 7 bases fit TRBD1. V gave up 5 bases and J gave up 6 bases; unmatched junction bases: 7. Germline V lookup: CDR1 SNHLY, CDR2 FYNNEI. The CDR3 covers 14 residues. The CDR3 DNA sequence: TGTGCCAGCAGTTCGGGACAGTCGGGCAATGAGCAGTTCTTC. Its protein product is CASSSGQSGNEQFF.

This chain joins TRBV5-3 and TRBJ2-7; 11 nucleotides agree with TRBD1. TRBV5-3 is reported as an ORF; its role is uncertain. After removal of 4 bases from V and 3 bases from J, the junction contained 3 bases not matched to a gene. The length of the CDR3 is 14 residues. CDR3 sequence (DNA): TGTGCCAGAAGCCGGGACAGGGGGTTCTACGAGCAGTACTTC. It encodes CARSRDRGFYEQYF.

The rearrangement joins TRBV5-1 to TRBJ2-3, with TRBD2 matching over 10 bases. Germline-derived CDR1 and CDR2 are SGHRS and YFSETQ. Trimming took 0 bases from V and 2 from J; bases not matched to a gene: 3. This CDR3 has 16 amino acids. CDR3 residues: CASSLGLAGTTDTQYF. In DNA, the CDR3 is TGCGCCAGCAGCTTGGGACTAGCGGGTACCACAGATACGCAGTATTTT.

The chain uses TRBV29-1 and TRBJ2-2, with TRBD1 identical over 10 bases. The ends lost 2 bases at V and 4 bases at J; junction bases unmatched: 4. Looked up from germline, CDR1 is SQVTM and CDR2 is ANQGSEA. CDR3 length: 15 amino acids. CDR3: CSVEPGQGPTGELFF. The CDR3 DNA sequence: TGCAGCGTTGAACCGGGACAGGGGCCCACCGGGGAGCTGTTTTTT.

The chain joins TRBV28 to TRBJ1-2, with a weak D call TRBD1 (6 bases). Germline lookup yields CDR1 MDHEN and CDR2 SYDVKM. This CDR3 region has 18 residues. Trimming pared 0 bases from V and 4 bases from J, leaving 21 bases between. CDR3 sequence (DNA): TGTGCCAGCAGTTTATGGAAAACAGGGCCAGGTCAAGTCTATGGCTACACCTTC. This gives the protein CASSLWKTGPGQVYGYTF.

The chain carries TRBV6-2 or TRBV6-3 and TRBJ2-2; maybe TRBD1 (6 bases). The CDR3 loop spans 13 amino acids. The germline V and J ends were trimmed by 6 bases and 5 bases, with 10 bases remaining between them. CDR1 MNHEY and CDR2 SVGEGT come from the germline V gene. The CDR3 coding sequence is TGTGCCAGCAGCACGCAGGGGACCGGGGAGCTGTTTTTT. It is translated as CASSTQGTGELFF.

This clone has just one count. This rearrangement joins TRBV4-1 to TRBJ2-3; TRBD2 matches at 7 bases. The CDR3 extends over 16 amino acids. V gave up 7 bases and J gave up 0 bases; unmatched junction bases: 10. Germline values: CDR1 MGHRA, CDR2 YSYEKL. The CDR3 DNA is TGCGCCAGCACTACCCTGGGGGGGACTAGCACAGATACGCAGTATTTT. It yields the protein CASTTLGGTSTDTQYF.

The genes are TRBV28 and TRBJ2-3, with D possibly matching TRBD2 (5 bases). This CDR3 is built from 13 residues. Deletions cut 9 bases from V and 3 bases from J, with 13 bases between. From germline, CDR1 is MDHEN and CDR2 SYDVKM. The CDR3 nucleotides read TGTGCCAGTACTAGAAAACTGACAGATACGCAGTATTTT. Its translation: CASTRKLTDTQYF.

The chain couples TRBV28 to TRBJ1-1; D is ambiguous. The CDR3 spans 15 residues. The germline V gene has CDR1 MDHEN and CDR2 SYDVKM. The V end was cut by 7 bases, the J end by 2 bases, with 17 bases between. For the CDR3, the DNA is TGTGCCAGCATCCGGAGGTTGGTTGGAAACACTGAAGCTTTCTTT. Protein product: CASIRRLVGNTEAFF.

For the CDR3, the DNA is TGTGCCAGCAGATACAGGGGGGGGCGGTACGAGCAGTACTTC. Its translation is CASRYRGGRYEQYF. The rearrangement uses TRBV28 and TRBJ2-7, with D maybe TRBD1 (8 bases). V lost 6 bases to trimming and J lost 4 bases, with 16 bases between them. Per germline, CDR1 MDHEN and CDR2 SYDVKM. There are 14 residues in the CDR3.

V gene TRBV30 combines with J gene TRBJ2-3; 8 nucleotides match TRBD2. Germline V gives CDR1 GTSNPN, CDR2 SVGIG (reference sequence). CDR3 length: 15 residues. Losses at the gene ends were 0 bases for V and 5 bases for J; bases not matched to a gene: 7. The CDR3 here is CAWSVSSGIKDTQYF. CDR3 sequence (DNA): TGTGCCTGGAGTGTGAGTAGCGGGATTAAAGATACGCAGTATTTT. Together with reference TRBV30 and TRBJ2-3, the CDR3 gives the full variable domain: SQTIHQWPATLVQPVGSPLSLECTVEGTSNPNLYWYRQAAGRGLQLLFYSVGIGQISSEVPQNLSASRPQDRQFILSSKKLLLSDSGFYLCAWSVSSGIKDTQYFGPGTRLTVL.

Turning to this clone: One end of the junction varies from germline; a read error may be responsible. This chain uses TRBV6-5 with TRBJ2-1; 9 nucleotides match TRBD2. Germline V gene data show CDR1 as MNHEY and CDR2 as SVGAGI. The CDR3 loop spans 15 amino acids. CDR3 nucleotides: TGTGCCAGCAGTGACTCGGCGGGAGGGGGAAATGAGCAGTTCTTC. Amino acid sequence: CASSDSAGGGNEQFF.

The chain combines TRBV7-8 with TRBJ1-4; D uncertain. CDR1 SGHVS and CDR2 FQNEAQ come from the germline V gene. Trimming stripped 4 bases from V and 8 bases from J, with 11 bases between. The CDR3 has 13 amino acids. This CDR3 reads CASSSVGGEKLFF. The DNA of the CDR3 is TGTGCCAGCAGCTCAGTGGGAGGGGAAAAACTGTTTTTT. The entire variable domain, with the rest obtained from reference TRBV7-8 and TRBJ1-4, is as follows: GAGVSQSPRYKVAKRGQDVALRCDPISGHVSLFWYQQALGQGPEFLTYFQNEAQLDKSGLPSDRFFAERPEGSVSTLKIQRTQQEDSAVYLCASSSVGGEKLFFGSGTQLSVL.

This clone was seen once. The gene calls are TRBV28 and TRBJ1-1, with D unresolved. The CDR3 loop spans 12 amino acids. Trimming removed 3 bases from V and 6 bases from J, with 8 bases in between. The germline gives CDR1 MDHEN, CDR2 SYDVKM. Here the CDR3 DNA reads TGTGCCAGCAGTTTCGGGAGGGCTGAAGCTTTCTTT. This encodes CASSFGRAEAFF.

The V gene is TRBV7-3, the J gene TRBJ2-2, with 11 nucleotides matching TRBD2. The length of the CDR3 is 14 residues. Germline values: CDR1 SGHTA, CDR2 FQGTGA. The trim removed 3 bases at V and 9 bases at J, leaving 3 bases unmatched. CDR3 nucleotides: TGTGCCAGCAGCTTTAGCGGGAGGGCGCGGGAGCTGTTTTTT. Protein product: CASSFSGRARELFF.